These 25 T cell receptor beta chains were all obtained from the same sample, sequenced in a study of control samples from healthy donors and cancer patients. Generated by immunoSEQ multiplex PCR, the TCRdb table keeps only in-frame clones and is missing some. The repertoire holds about 160,000 clones, with about 94% as singletons. Sequencing was carried out using blood. The receptors derive from a woman aged 25 to 39 in good health.

The genes are TRBV5-1 and TRBJ2-7; 7 bases fit TRBD2. The CDR3 is made up of 16 amino acids. Germline values: CDR1 SGHRS, CDR2 YFSETQ. V gave up 2 bases and J gave up 5 bases; unmatched junction bases: 13. DNA for the CDR3: TGCGCCAGCAGCTTCCCAAGCGGGGAGAGTCCCAACGAGCAGTACTTC. This encodes CASSFPSGESPNEQYF. Supplemented by reference TRBV5-1 and TRBJ2-7, the full variable domain reads KAGVTQTPRYLIKTRGQQVTLSCSPISGHRSVSWYQQTPGQGLQFLFEYFSETQRNKGNFPGRFSGRQFSNSRSEMNVSTLELGDSALYLCASSFPSGESPNEQYFGPGTRLTVT.

This clone has just a few counts. The chain carries TRBV5-1 and TRBJ2-2; 7 bases map to TRBD1. V lost 0 bases to trimming and J lost 6 bases; unmatched junction nucleotides: 5. Germline V gene sequence: CDR1 SGHRS, CDR2 YFSETQ. The CDR3 is made up of 15 amino acids. The CDR3 DNA follows: TGCGCCAGCAGCTTGGATCCGGGACAGCCCGGGGAGCTGTTTTTT. This encodes CASSLDPGQPGELFF.

The gene calls are TRBV9 and TRBJ1-2; the match to TRBD1 covers 7 bases. Germline V lookup: CDR1 SGDLS, CDR2 YYNGEE. The length of the CDR3 is 14 residues. V was clipped by 4 bases and J by 4 bases; unmatched bases: 7. As DNA, the CDR3 is TGTGCCAGCAGCCCGGACCGGGACAGCTATGGCTACACCTTC. Its translation: CASSPDRDSYGYTF.

J is TRBJ2-7 and V is TRBV7-8; a possible D gene is TRBD1 (6 bases). The germline V gene has CDR1 SGHVS and CDR2 FQNEAQ. Between the trimmed V and J ends, which lost 2 bases and 3 bases, there was a span of 14 bases. The CDR3 covers 15 residues. CDR3 residues: CASSLLGQNFYEQYF. CDR3 bases: TGTGCCAGCAGCTTATTGGGACAAAACTTCTACGAGCAGTACTTC.

The chain carries TRBV6-5 and TRBJ2-1; D gene uncertain. V lost 8 bases, J lost 4 bases, and 15 bases lay in between. From germline, CDR1 is MNHEY and CDR2 SVGAGI. This CDR3 region has 14 residues. The CDR3 DNA reads TGTGCCAGCGGGCCTCCTCCCTTTTACAATGAGCAGTTCTTC. This codes for CASGPPPFYNEQFF.

The chain is built from TRBV5-1 and TRBJ1-1; TRBD1 might be the D (6 bases). This CDR3 contains 14 residues. Germline CDR1 SGHRS, CDR2 YFSETQ. V lost 4 bases to trimming and J lost 4 bases, with 14 bases between them. CDR3 coding DNA: TGCGCCAGCAGCGAACACAGGGAGAGCACTGAAGCTTTCTTT. The encoded protein is CASSEHRESTEAFF.

The chain recombines TRBV7-9 with TRBJ2-2; D unclear. Germline lookup yields CDR1 SEHNR and CDR2 FQNEAQ (reference sequence). This CDR3 is 14 amino acids long. V lost 1 base, J lost 1 base, and 4 bases lay in between. The CDR3 here is CASSLVRNTGELFF. Here the CDR3 DNA reads TGTGCCAGCAGCTTAGTACGGAACACCGGGGAGCTGTTTTTT.

The rearrangement links TRBV24-1 to TRBJ2-5; D gene ambiguous. CDR1 is KGHDR and CDR2 is SFDVKD in the germline V gene. The CDR3 extends over 15 amino acids. V lost 1 base and J lost 5, with 13 bases in between. CDR3 amino acids: CATSDFNPAGETQYF. CDR3 DNA: TGTGCCACCAGTGATTTTAACCCCGCCGGGGAGACCCAGTACTTC.

The chain has TRBV7-2 and TRBJ2-2; the D gene is possibly TRBD1 (6 bases). Trimming cost V 5 bases and J 4 bases, with 14 bases left between them. Germline V CDR1 and CDR2: SGHTA, FQGNSA. This CDR3 region has 15 residues. The CDR3 here is CASSALTRGTGELFF. For the CDR3, the DNA is TGTGCCAGCAGCGCCCTGACCAGGGGCACCGGGGAGCTGTTTTTT.

CDR3 coding DNA: TGTGCCAGCAGCTTAAGGGGCCCAAGCGGGGTCAGCACAGATACGCAGTATTTT. This encodes CASSLRGPSGVSTDTQYF. This rearrangement joins TRBV7-2 to TRBJ2-3, with 7 bases matching TRBD2. Germline loops: CDR1 SGHTA, CDR2 FQGNSA. The CDR3 is 18 residues long. V was pared by 2 bases and J by 0 bases, with 11 bases of the junction left unmatched.

Only a few counts were recorded for this clone. The chain couples TRBV7-9 to TRBJ2-7; TRBD2 aligns across 15 bases. The germline V gene encodes CDR1 SEHNR and CDR2 FQNEAQ (reference sequence). V lost 4 bases, J lost 3 bases, and 4 bases stayed unmatched. The CDR3 consists of 16 residues. The chain's CDR3 is CASSSGLAGGLYEQYF. Here the CDR3 DNA reads TGTGCCAGCAGCTCGGGACTAGCGGGAGGTCTCTACGAGCAGTACTTC. Full variable domain (rest looked up from reference TRBV7-9 and TRBJ2-7): DTGVSQNPRHKITKRGQNVTFRCDPISEHNRLYWYRQTLGQGPEFLTYFQNEAQLEKSRLLSDRFSAERPKGSFSTLEIQRTEQGDSAMYLCASSSGLAGGLYEQYFGPGTRLTVT.

The J gene is TRBJ2-2, the V gene TRBV4-1; D may be TRBD2 (5 bases). This CDR3 spans 16 amino acids. Germline lookup yields CDR1 MGHRA and CDR2 YSYEKL. V was cut by 2 bases and J by 4 bases, with 14 bases left in between. The CDR3 here is CASSQNPSRLTGELFF. The CDR3 bases are TGCGCCAGCAGCCAAAACCCTAGCCGACTCACCGGGGAGCTGTTTTTT.

The chain carries TRBV7-9 and TRBJ1-3; D gene unclear. Trimming shortened V by 1 base and J by 8 bases, and 9 bases separated the two germline ends. The CDR3 length is 13 residues. Germline V gene lookup returns CDR1 SEHNR and CDR2 FQNEAQ (reference sequence). DNA of the CDR3: TGTGCCAGCAGCTTAGGACAATCAGACACCATATATTTT. This encodes CASSLGQSDTIYF.

The chain carries TRBV3-1 (or the pseudogene TRBV3-2) and TRBJ2-1; the match to TRBD1 covers 9 bases. The CDR3 is 18 residues long. Germline V gives CDR1 LGHDT, CDR2 YNNKEL (reference sequence). Germline trimming cut 1 base from V and 7 bases from J; bases unmatched to any gene: 14. Here the CDR3 DNA reads TGTGCCAGCAGCCAAGGCCCTGTACCGGGACAGGGTCGTAATGAGCAGTTCTTC. Translation: CASSQGPVPGQGRNEQFF.

This chain connects TRBV2 to TRBJ1-1; a possible D gene is TRBD1 (6 bases). CDR3 length: 13 amino acids. The ends were cut back, 8 bases at V and 3 bases at J, with 13 bases in the middle. CDR1 and CDR2 from the germline V gene are SNHLY and FYNNEI. The CDR3 loop is CASGDTDYTEAFF. CDR3 bases: TGTGCCAGCGGGGACACTGATTACACTGAAGCTTTCTTT.

The chain couples TRBV12-3 or TRBV12-4 to TRBJ2-1; the D gene could be TRBD1 or TRBD2 (5 bases each). Trimming stripped 5 bases from V and 11 bases from J, with 13 bases between. The CDR3 has 12 residues. This CDR3 reads CASSGMGTQQFF. The CDR3, as DNA: TGTGCCAGCAGTGGTATGGGGACCCAGCAGTTCTTC.

The V call is TRBV9, the J call TRBJ2-5; 9 bases fit TRBD1. Germline V gene sequence: CDR1 SGDLS, CDR2 YYNGEE. CDR3 length: 16 amino acids. V was clipped by 0 bases and J by 5 bases; unmatched bases: 8. The CDR3 sequence is CASSVGGTGRGETQYF. Here the CDR3 DNA reads TGTGCCAGCAGCGTAGGAGGGACAGGGCGCGGGGAGACCCAGTACTTC.

This chain connects TRBV6-1 to TRBJ2-3; TRBD2 agrees at 13 bases. The CDR3 covers 16 residues. Germline CDR1 reads MNHNS; CDR2 reads SASEGT. Unmatched junction bases numbered 6, after V lost 4 bases and J lost 5 bases. As DNA, the CDR3 is TGTGCCAGCAGTGCCTCACTAGCGGGGGGGGGAGATACGCAGTATTTT. It is translated as CASSASLAGGGDTQYF.

The chain joins TRBV11-2 to TRBJ2-1, with TRBD2 matching 9 bases. Germline CDR1 SGHAT, CDR2 FQNNGV. This CDR3 is 18 amino acids long. J was trimmed by 3 bases and V by 4 bases; bases with no gene match: 13. The CDR3 DNA reads TGTGCCAGCAGCTCTCCAGACGGCGGGAGGGCCCACTACAATGAGCAGTTCTTC. This translates into CASSSPDGGRAHYNEQFF.

V and J are TRBV15 and TRBJ2-3, with TRBD2 as a possible D gene (7 bases). V lost 0 bases, J lost 6 bases, and 13 bases lay in between. The CDR3 totals 15 residues. Germline-derived CDR1 and CDR2 are LNHNV and YYDKDF (reference sequence). CDR3: CATSRDGEGVDTQYF. CDR3 DNA: TGTGCCACCAGCAGAGACGGGGAGGGGGTTGATACGCAGTATTTT.

This chain uses TRBV15 with TRBJ2-1; TRBD2 matches 12 bases. V was clipped by 0 bases and J by 11 bases; unmatched bases: 11. The CDR3 is 17 residues long. Germline V gene sequence: CDR1 LNHNV, CDR2 YYDKDF (reference sequence). DNA of the CDR3: TGTGCCACCAGCAGAGATCAGGCTAGCGGGAGGGGGTCCCAGCAGTTCTTC. Its protein is CATSRDQASGRGSQQFF.

This chain joins TRBV28 and TRBJ1-5, with D hard to call. This CDR3 has 14 amino acids. Trimming left V 6 bases short and J 2 bases short, with 11 bases between. The V gene's germline CDR1 is MDHEN and CDR2 SYDVKM. The CDR3 DNA reads TGTGCCAGCAGCATGGGATATGGCAATCAGCCCCAGCATTTT. It yields the protein CASSMGYGNQPQHF.

This chain joins TRBV19 and TRBJ1-2; possibly TRBD1 for D (6 bases). Trimming removed 6 bases at V and 8 bases at J, with 19 bases between. Looked up from germline, CDR1 is LNHDA and CDR2 is SQIVND (reference sequence). The CDR3 is 14 residues long. CDR3 DNA sequence: TGTGCCAGTAGCCGCCGGGACACTGGAGGAGGCTACACCTTC. It specifies CASSRRDTGGGYTF.

The chain couples TRBV2 to TRBJ2-7; D is ambiguous. Germline-derived CDR1 and CDR2 are SNHLY and FYNNEI. The CDR3 consists of 11 residues. V was trimmed by 4 bases and J by 2 bases, leaving 3 bases between them. The CDR3: CASSGAYEQYF. Here the CDR3 DNA reads TGTGCCAGCAGTGGAGCCTACGAGCAGTACTTC.

The count of this clone is one. J is TRBJ2-7 and V is TRBV27, with D maybe TRBD1 (6 bases). This CDR3 contains 18 residues. The V end lost 5 bases, the J end lost 1 base, and 24 bases lay between the germline ends. CDR1 is MNHEY and CDR2 is SMNVEV in the germline V gene (reference sequence). The DNA of the CDR3 is TGTGCCAGCAGTAAATACGCAAGACAGGACCTCCTTTCCTACGAGCAGTACTTC. The encoded protein is CASSKYARQDLLSYEQYF.